This T cell receptor beta chain was documented in a study of cytomegalovirus exposure and HLA in healthy donors. Across the study: Within an early data release were about 85 million unique TCRs drawn from HLA-typed donors.

The CDR3 contains 14 residues. CDR1 and CDR2 (germline): MDHEN, SYDVKM. Trimming shortened V by 3 bases and J by 1 base, and 7 bases separated the two germline ends. Points from the study as a whole: Most observed TCR sequences were rare, whereas some public TCRs were detected in many donors. A few of the chains that were CMV-associated were confirmed in vitro to be specific for CMV antigens.

As regards this clone: Its target is unknown.

Researchers ran the PCR with 60 Vbeta and 13 Jbeta primers. Here immunoSEQ multiplex PCR was the method, and the copy in TCRdb shows in-frame clones only, minus some. Among tens of thousands of clones listed, less than 70% were seen once. This chain joins TRBV28 and TRBJ1-3; D gene ambiguous. The source material was PBMCs. This sequence originates from a woman aged 45 to 65 in good health and CMV-seronegative. For the CDR3, the DNA is TGTGCCAGCAGTTTGCGGGGATCTGGAAACACCATATATTTT. It specifies CASSLRGSGNTIYF. The variable domain in full, with the rest retrieved from reference TRBV28 and TRBJ1-3, is DVKVTQSSRYLVKRTGEKVFLECVQDMDHENMFWYRQDPGLGLRLIYFSYDVKMKEKGDIPEGYSVSREKKERFSLILESASTNQTSMYLCASSLRGSGNTIYFGEGSWLTVV.